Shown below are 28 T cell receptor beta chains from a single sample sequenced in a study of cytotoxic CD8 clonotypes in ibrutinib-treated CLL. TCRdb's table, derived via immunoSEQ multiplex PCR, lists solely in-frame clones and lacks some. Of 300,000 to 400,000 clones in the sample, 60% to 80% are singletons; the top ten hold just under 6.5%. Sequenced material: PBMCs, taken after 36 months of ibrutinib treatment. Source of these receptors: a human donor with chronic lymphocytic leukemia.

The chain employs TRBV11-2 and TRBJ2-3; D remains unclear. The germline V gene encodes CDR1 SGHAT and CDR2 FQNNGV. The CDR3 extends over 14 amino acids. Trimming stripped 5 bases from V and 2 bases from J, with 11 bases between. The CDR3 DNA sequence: TGTGCCAGCAGCCAAACAAGGGTCACAGATACGCAGTATTTT. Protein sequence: CASSQTRVTDTQYF.

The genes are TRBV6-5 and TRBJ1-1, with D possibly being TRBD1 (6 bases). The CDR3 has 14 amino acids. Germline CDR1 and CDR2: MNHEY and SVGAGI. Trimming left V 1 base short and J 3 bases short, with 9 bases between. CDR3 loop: CASSYLNRDTEAFF. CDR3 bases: TGTGCCAGCAGTTACTTAAACAGGGACACTGAAGCTTTCTTT.

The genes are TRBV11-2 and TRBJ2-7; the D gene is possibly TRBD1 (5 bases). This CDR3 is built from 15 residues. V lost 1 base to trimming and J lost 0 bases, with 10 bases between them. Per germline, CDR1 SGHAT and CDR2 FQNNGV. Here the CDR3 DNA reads TGTGCCAGCAGCTTAGTAGGGGATTCCTCCTACGAGCAGTACTTC. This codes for CASSLVGDSSYEQYF.

The chain's CDR3 is CASSLVYGNGYTF. Written as DNA, the CDR3 is TGTGCCAGCAGCTTAGTTTATGGGAATGGCTACACCTTC. The rearrangement joins TRBV11-2 to TRBJ1-2; the D is unclear. Germline V CDR1 and CDR2: SGHAT, FQNNGV. V lost 1 base, J lost 6 bases, and 9 bases lay in between. The CDR3 runs 13 residues.

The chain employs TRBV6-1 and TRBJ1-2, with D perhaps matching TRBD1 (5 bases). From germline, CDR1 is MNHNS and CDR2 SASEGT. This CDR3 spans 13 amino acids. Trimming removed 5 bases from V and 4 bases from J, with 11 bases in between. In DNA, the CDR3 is TGTGCCAGCAGTTGGGACGGACCCTATGGCTACACCTTC. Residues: CASSWDGPYGYTF.

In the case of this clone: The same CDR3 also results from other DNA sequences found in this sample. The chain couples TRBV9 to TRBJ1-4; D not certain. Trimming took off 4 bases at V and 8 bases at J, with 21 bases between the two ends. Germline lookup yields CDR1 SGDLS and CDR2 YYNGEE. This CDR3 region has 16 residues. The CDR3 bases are TGTGCCAGCAGCCATCCAACAGATCCGAACGGGGAAAAACTGTTTTTT. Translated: CASSHPTDPNGEKLFF.

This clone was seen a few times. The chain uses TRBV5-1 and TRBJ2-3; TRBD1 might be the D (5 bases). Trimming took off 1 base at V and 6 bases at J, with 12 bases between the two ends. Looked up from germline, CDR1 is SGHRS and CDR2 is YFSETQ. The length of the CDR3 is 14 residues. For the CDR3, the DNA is TGCGCCAGCAGCTTGTTCAGGGCTGAGGATACGCAGTATTTT. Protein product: CASSLFRAEDTQYF.

CDR3 residues: CASKAGKNTDTQYF. CDR3 nucleotides: TGTGCCAGCAAAGCGGGGAAGAACACAGATACGCAGTATTTT. The chain links TRBV6-5 to TRBJ2-3; 7 nucleotides line up with TRBD2. This CDR3 has 14 amino acids. V gave up 7 bases and J gave up 2 bases; unmatched junction bases: 6. CDR1 is MNHEY, CDR2 SVGAGI, per germline.

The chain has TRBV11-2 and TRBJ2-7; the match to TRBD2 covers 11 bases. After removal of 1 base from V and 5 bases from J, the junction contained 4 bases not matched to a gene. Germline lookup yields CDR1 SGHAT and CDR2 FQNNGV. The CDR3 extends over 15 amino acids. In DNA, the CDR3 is TGTGCCAGCAGCTTAGGGGTACTAGCGGGAGACGAGCAGTACTTC. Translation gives CASSLGVLAGDEQYF. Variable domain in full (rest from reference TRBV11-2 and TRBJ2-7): EAGVAQSPRYKIIEKRQSVAFWCNPISGHATLYWYQQILGQGPKLLIQFQNNGVVDDSQLPKDRFSAERLKGVDSTLKIQPAKLEDSAVYLCASSLGVLAGDEQYFGPGTRLTVT.

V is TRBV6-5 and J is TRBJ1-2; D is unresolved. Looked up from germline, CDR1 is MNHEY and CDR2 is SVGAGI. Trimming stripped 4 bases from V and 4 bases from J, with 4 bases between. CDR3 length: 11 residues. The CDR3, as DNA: TGTGCCAGCAGTTCTTCCTATGGCTACACCTTC. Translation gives CASSSSYGYTF.

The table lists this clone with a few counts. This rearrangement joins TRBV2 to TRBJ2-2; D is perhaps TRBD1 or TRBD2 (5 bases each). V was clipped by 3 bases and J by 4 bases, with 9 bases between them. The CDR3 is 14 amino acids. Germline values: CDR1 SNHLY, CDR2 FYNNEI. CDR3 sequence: CASSDRDGTGELFF. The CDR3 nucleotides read TGTGCCAGCAGTGACAGGGACGGCACCGGGGAGCTGTTTTTT.

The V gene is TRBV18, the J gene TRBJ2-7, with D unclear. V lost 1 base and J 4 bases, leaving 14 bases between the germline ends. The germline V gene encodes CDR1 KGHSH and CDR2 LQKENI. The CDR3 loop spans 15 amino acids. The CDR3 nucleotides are TGTGCCAGCTCACCACGAGGCGATCCTTTATACGAGCAGTACTTC. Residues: CASSPRGDPLYEQYF.

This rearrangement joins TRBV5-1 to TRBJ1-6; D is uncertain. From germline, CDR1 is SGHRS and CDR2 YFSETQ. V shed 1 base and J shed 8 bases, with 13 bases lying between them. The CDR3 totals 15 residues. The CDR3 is CASSLRTSSDSPLHF. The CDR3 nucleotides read TGCGCCAGCAGCTTGAGGACGAGCTCGGATTCACCCCTCCACTTT. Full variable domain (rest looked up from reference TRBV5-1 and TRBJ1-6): KAGVTQTPRYLIKTRGQQVTLSCSPISGHRSVSWYQQTPGQGLQFLFEYFSETQRNKGNFPGRFSGRQFSNSRSEMNVSTLELGDSALYLCASSLRTSSDSPLHFGNGTRLTVT.

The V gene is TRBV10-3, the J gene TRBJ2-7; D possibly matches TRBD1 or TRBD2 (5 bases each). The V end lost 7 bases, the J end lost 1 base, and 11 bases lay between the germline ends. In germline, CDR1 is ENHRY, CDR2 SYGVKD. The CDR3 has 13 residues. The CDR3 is CAIMGTRSYEQYF. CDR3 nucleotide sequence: TGTGCCATCATGGGGACCAGGTCCTACGAGCAGTACTTC.

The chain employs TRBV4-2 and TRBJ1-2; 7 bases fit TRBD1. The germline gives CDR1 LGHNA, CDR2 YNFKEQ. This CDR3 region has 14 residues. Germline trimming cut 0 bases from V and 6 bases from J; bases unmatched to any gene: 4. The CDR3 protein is CASSQDGDSHGYTF. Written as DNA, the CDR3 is TGTGCCAGCAGCCAAGATGGGGACAGCCATGGCTACACCTTC.

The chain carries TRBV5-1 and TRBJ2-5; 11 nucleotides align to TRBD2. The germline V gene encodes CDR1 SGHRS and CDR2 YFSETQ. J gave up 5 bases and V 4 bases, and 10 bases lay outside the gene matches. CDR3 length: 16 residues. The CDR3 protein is CASSMTSGNPQETQYF. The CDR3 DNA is TGCGCCAGCAGCATGACTAGCGGGAACCCCCAGGAGACCCAGTACTTC.

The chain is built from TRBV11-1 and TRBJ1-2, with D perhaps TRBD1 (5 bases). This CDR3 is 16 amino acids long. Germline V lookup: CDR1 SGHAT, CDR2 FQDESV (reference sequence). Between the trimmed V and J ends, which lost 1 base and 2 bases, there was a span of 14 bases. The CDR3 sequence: CASSLGARALNYGYTF. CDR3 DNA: TGTGCCAGCAGCTTAGGGGCCAGGGCCCTAAACTATGGCTACACCTTC. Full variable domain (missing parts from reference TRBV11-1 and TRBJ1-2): EAEVAQSPRYKITEKSQAVAFWCDPISGHATLYWYRQILGQGPELLVQFQDESVVDDSQLPKDRFSAERLKGVDSTLKIQPAELGDSAMYLCASSLGARALNYGYTFGSGTRLTVV.

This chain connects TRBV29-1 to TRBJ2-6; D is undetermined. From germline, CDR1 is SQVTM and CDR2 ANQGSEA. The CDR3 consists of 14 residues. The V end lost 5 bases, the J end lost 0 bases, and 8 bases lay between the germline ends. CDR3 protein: CSVRISSGANVLTF. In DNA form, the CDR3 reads TGCAGCGTTCGTATAAGCTCTGGGGCCAACGTCCTGACTTTC.

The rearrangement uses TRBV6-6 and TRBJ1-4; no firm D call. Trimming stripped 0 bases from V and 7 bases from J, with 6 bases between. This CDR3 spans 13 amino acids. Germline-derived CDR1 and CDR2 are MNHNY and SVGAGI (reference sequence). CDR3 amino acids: CASSYSGFEKLFF. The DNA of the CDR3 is TGTGCCAGCAGTTACTCGGGGTTTGAAAAACTGTTTTTT.

This CDR3 reads CASFPIRTVRDTQYF. CDR3 nucleotides: TGTGCCAGCTTCCCCATTCGGACTGTAAGGGATACGCAGTATTTT. This sequence joins TRBV11-2 and TRBJ2-3, with D perhaps TRBD2 (5 bases). V was pared by 8 bases and J by 6 bases, with 21 bases between. CDR3 length: 15 residues. In germline, CDR1 is SGHAT, CDR2 FQNNGV.

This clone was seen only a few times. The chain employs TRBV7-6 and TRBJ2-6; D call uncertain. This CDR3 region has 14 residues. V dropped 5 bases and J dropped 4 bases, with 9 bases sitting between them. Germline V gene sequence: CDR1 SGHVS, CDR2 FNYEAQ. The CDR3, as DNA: TGTGCCAGCAGCCCAACTATCGGGGCCAACGTCCTGACTTTC. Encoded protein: CASSPTIGANVLTF.

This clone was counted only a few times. The CDR3 spells CSRREYNEQFF. In DNA, the CDR3 is TGCAGCCGTAGGGAGTACAATGAGCAGTTCTTC. The V and J genes are TRBV20-1 and TRBJ2-1; maybe TRBD2 (5 bases). The CDR3 spans 11 residues. Germline V gives CDR1 DFQATT, CDR2 SNEGSKA (reference sequence).

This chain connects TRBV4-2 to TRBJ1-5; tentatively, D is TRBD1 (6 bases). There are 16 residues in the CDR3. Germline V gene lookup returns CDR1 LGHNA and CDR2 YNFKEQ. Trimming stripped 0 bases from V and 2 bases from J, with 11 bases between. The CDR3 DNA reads TGTGCCAGCAGCCAAGAGCAGGGGTCCGGCAATCAGCCCCAGCATTTT. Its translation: CASSQEQGSGNQPQHF.

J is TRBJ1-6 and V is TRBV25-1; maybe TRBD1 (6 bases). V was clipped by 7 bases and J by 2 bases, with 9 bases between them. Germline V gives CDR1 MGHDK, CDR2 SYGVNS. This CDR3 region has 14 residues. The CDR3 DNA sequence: TGTGCCAGCACCAGGGGCGCCTATAATTCACCCCTCCACTTT. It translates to CASTRGAYNSPLHF.

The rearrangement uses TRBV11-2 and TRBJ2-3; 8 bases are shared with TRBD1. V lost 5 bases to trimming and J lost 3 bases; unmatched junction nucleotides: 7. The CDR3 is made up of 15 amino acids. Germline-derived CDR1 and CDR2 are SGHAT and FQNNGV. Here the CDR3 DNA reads TGTGCCAGCAGCCCCTGGACAGGGCGGACAGATACGCAGTATTTT. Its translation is CASSPWTGRTDTQYF. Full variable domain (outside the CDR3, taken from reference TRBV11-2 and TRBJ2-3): EAGVAQSPRYKIIEKRQSVAFWCNPISGHATLYWYQQILGQGPKLLIQFQNNGVVDDSQLPKDRFSAERLKGVDSTLKIQPAKLEDSAVYLCASSPWTGRTDTQYFGPGTRLTVL.

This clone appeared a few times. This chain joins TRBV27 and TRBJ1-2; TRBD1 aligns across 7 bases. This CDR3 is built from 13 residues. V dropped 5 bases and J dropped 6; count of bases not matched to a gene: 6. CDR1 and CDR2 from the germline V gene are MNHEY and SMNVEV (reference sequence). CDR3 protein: CASSATGRNGYTF. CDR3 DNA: TGTGCCAGCAGTGCGACAGGGAGAAATGGCTACACCTTC.

The CDR3 reads CASSSGVASRGETQYF. CDR3 in DNA: TGTGCCAGCAGCTCGGGGGTCGCCTCCCGGGGGGAGACCCAGTACTTC. This chain joins TRBV9 and TRBJ2-5; a possible D gene is TRBD2 (6 bases). Per germline, CDR1 SGDLS and CDR2 YYNGEE. The V end lost 4 bases, the J end lost 5 bases, and 21 bases lay between the germline ends. This CDR3 is 16 amino acids long.

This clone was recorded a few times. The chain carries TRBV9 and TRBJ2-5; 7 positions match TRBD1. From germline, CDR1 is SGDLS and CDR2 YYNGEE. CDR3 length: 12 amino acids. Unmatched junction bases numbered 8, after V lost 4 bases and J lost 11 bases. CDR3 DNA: TGTGCCAGCAGCCGACGGACAGGCCAGCAGTACTTC. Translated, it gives CASSRRTGQQYF. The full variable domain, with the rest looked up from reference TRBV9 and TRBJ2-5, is DSGVTQTPKHLITATGQRVTLRCSPRSGDLSVYWYQQSLDQGLQFLIQYYNGEERAKGNILERFSAQQFPDLHSELNLSSLELGDSALYFCASSRRTGQQYFGPGTRLLVL.